The next 27 T cell receptor beta chains were all read from a single sample in a study of beta chain features in type 1 diabetes. The study reverse transcribed the entire isolated RNA, so it sequenced expressed TCRB transcripts. The method was immunoSEQ multiplex PCR; TCRdb's version includes in-frame clones alone and lacks a portion of them. The repertoire holds around 280,000 clones, with 15% as singletons. Antigens for these TCRs are unknown. Study outcomes and limitations: For Type 1 diabetes patients, all four CD4+ subsets carried TCRB CDR3s that were moderately but significantly shorter.

Source material: naive CD4+ T cells from blood. Source of these receptors: a man younger than 35 with type 1 diabetes.

In this sample, this clone turned up a few times. V gene TRBV11-2 combines with J gene TRBJ2-1; tentative D call: TRBD2 (5 bases). Germline V lookup: CDR1 SGHAT, CDR2 FQNNGV. The CDR3 runs 12 residues. V was shortened by 1 base and J by 7 bases, with 5 bases between the two germline ends. CDR3 sequence reads: CASSLAGNEQFF. The DNA for the CDR3 is TGTGCCAGCAGCTTAGCGGGGAATGAGCAGTTCTTC.

This chain links TRBV6-5 with TRBJ1-2; TRBD1 aligns across 8 bases. V shed 0 bases, J shed 10 bases, and the junction held 13 bases outside the gene matches. Germline V gene lookup returns CDR1 MNHEY and CDR2 SVGAGI. The length of the CDR3 is 16 residues. The CDR3 reads CASSYSGGMGQAIYTF. The CDR3 DNA sequence: TGTGCCAGCAGTTACTCCGGCGGAATGGGACAGGCCATCTACACCTTC.

This clone was detected a few times. The chain employs TRBV20-1 and TRBJ2-1, with a tentative D call TRBD2 (6 bases). Germline loops: CDR1 DFQATT, CDR2 SNEGSKA (reference sequence). The CDR3 sequence is 11 residues long. CDR3 in amino acids: CSGGLINEQFF. The CDR3 DNA follows: TGCAGCGGAGGGCTCATCAATGAGCAGTTCTTC.

There are a few counts of this clone. The rearrangement uses TRBV4-3 and TRBJ2-2; 7 bases agree with TRBD1. V gave up 2 bases and J gave up 0 bases; unmatched junction bases: 3. CDR3 length equals 16 residues. The germline gives CDR1 LGHNA, CDR2 YSLEER. Here the CDR3 reads CASSQWQGANTGELFF. Here the CDR3 DNA reads TGCGCCAGCAGCCAATGGCAGGGGGCGAACACCGGGGAGCTGTTTTTT.

This clone was recorded a few times. V is TRBV19 and J is TRBJ1-1; possible D gene TRBD1, 5 bases. CDR1 and CDR2 from the germline V gene are LNHDA and SQIVND (reference sequence). This CDR3 has 13 residues. The V end lost 5 bases, the J end lost 1 base, and 8 bases lay between the germline ends. The CDR3 DNA reads as TGTGCCAGTAGTGCAACAGGGAACACTGAAGCTTTCTTT. It translates to CASSATGNTEAFF.

V and J are TRBV7-2 and TRBJ2-7; possible D gene TRBD2, 6 bases. The V end lost 3 bases, the J end lost 3 bases, and 12 bases lay between the germline ends. The CDR3 length is 14 residues. The germline CDR1 and CDR2 sequences are SGHTA and FQGNSA. The CDR3 spells CASSLMDGSYEQYF. The CDR3 DNA is TGTGCCAGCAGCTTGATGGACGGGAGCTACGAGCAGTACTTC.

This clone appeared a few times. J is TRBJ2-2 and V is TRBV5-1, with TRBD1 matching over 10 bases. The CDR3 length is 17 residues. With V trimmed by 4 bases and J by 0 bases, 6 bases remained unmatched. Germline CDR1 reads SGHRS; CDR2 reads YFSETQ. CDR3 protein: CASSRGTGDSNTGELFF. The CDR3 DNA follows: TGCGCCAGCAGCCGGGGGACAGGGGACTCGAACACCGGGGAGCTGTTTTTT. The full variable domain, rest sourced from reference TRBV5-1 and TRBJ2-2, is KAGVTQTPRYLIKTRGQQVTLSCSPISGHRSVSWYQQTPGQGLQFLFEYFSETQRNKGNFPGRFSGRQFSNSRSEMNVSTLELGDSALYLCASSRGTGDSNTGELFFGEGSRLTVL.

This clone has more than one count but fewer than ten. The rearrangement links TRBV27 to TRBJ2-5, with D perhaps matching TRBD1 (6 bases). Germline CDR1 is MNHEY and CDR2 is SMNVEV (reference sequence). The CDR3 is made up of 14 amino acids. Trimming stripped 5 bases from V and 5 bases from J, with 15 bases between. The CDR3 loop is CASSRDTLWETQYF. In DNA form, the CDR3 reads TGTGCCAGCAGTCGGGACACACTTTGGGAGACCCAGTACTTC.

V is TRBV7-9 and J is TRBJ1-2; D is unresolved. Germline loops: CDR1 SEHNR, CDR2 FQNEAQ (reference sequence). The CDR3 totals 13 residues. V lost 0 bases and J lost 3, with 5 bases in between. CDR3 protein: CASSLAQDYGYTF. CDR3 sequence (DNA): TGTGCCAGCAGCTTAGCGCAGGACTATGGCTACACCTTC.

CDR3 region: CASLPRGNTEAFF. The CDR3 DNA follows: TGTGCCAGCCTCCCGAGAGGGAACACTGAAGCTTTCTTT. The chain recombines TRBV25-1 with TRBJ1-1; D not certain. The germline CDR1 and CDR2 sequences are MGHDK and SYGVNS. This CDR3 spans 13 amino acids. V lost 8 bases to trimming and J lost 1 base, with 11 bases between them.

The rearrangement uses TRBV15 and TRBJ2-7; D gene ambiguous. V lost 0 bases, J lost 7 bases, and 10 bases lay in between. The CDR3 consists of 13 residues. The germline gives CDR1 LNHNV, CDR2 YYDKDF (reference sequence). The CDR3 loop is CATSRDYPPEQYF. CDR3 in DNA: TGTGCCACCAGCAGAGATTATCCCCCGGAGCAGTACTTC.

The J gene is TRBJ2-5, the V gene TRBV7-9; D is unresolved. CDR1 and CDR2 from the germline V gene are SEHNR and FQNEAQ (reference sequence). Trimming removed 5 bases from V and 7 bases from J, with 8 bases in between. The CDR3 runs to 11 residues. CDR3 nucleotide sequence: TGTGCCAGCAGCCCTAAAAGGACCCAGTACTTC. Its translation is CASSPKRTQYF.

The rearrangement joins TRBV5-4 to TRBJ2-5, with TRBD2 matching 12 bases. V lost 0 bases to trimming and J lost 2 bases; unmatched junction nucleotides: 5. The CDR3 contains 17 residues. CDR1 SGHNT and CDR2 YYREEE come from the germline V gene (reference sequence). This CDR3 is CASSLDPSGRDQETQYF. In DNA, the CDR3 is TGTGCCAGCAGCTTGGATCCTAGCGGGAGGGATCAAGAGACCCAGTACTTC. The full variable domain, in which reference TRBV5-4 and TRBJ2-5 provide the parts outside the CDR3, is ETGVTQSPTHLIKTRGQQVTLRCSSQSGHNTVSWYQQALGQGPQFIFQYYREEENGRGNFPPRFSGLQFPNYSSELNVNALELDDSALYLCASSLDPSGRDQETQYFGPGTRLLVL.

The V gene is TRBV9, the J gene TRBJ2-5; D is uncertain. Germline CDR1 reads SGDLS; CDR2 reads YYNGEE. CDR3 length: 14 residues. V dropped 0 bases and J dropped 1 base, with 7 bases sitting between them. The CDR3 sequence is CASSVGAGQETQYF. Here the CDR3 DNA reads TGTGCCAGCAGCGTAGGGGCCGGCCAAGAGACCCAGTACTTC. The full variable domain, in which reference TRBV9 and TRBJ2-5 provide the parts outside the CDR3, is DSGVTQTPKHLITATGQRVTLRCSPRSGDLSVYWYQQSLDQGLQFLIQYYNGEERAKGNILERFSAQQFPDLHSELNLSSLELGDSALYFCASSVGAGQETQYFGPGTRLLVL.

This clone came up a few times. The genes are TRBV4-1 and TRBJ2-4; the D is unclear. CDR3 length: 13 residues. Deletions cut 1 base from V and 6 bases from J, with 7 bases between. Germline CDR1 is MGHRA and CDR2 is YSYEKL. The CDR3 loop is CASSQGHVNIQYF. For the CDR3, the DNA is TGCGCCAGCAGCCAAGGACACGTAAACATTCAGTACTTC.

V and J are TRBV28 and TRBJ1-5; 9 bases match TRBD1. The germline CDR1 and CDR2 sequences are MDHEN and SYDVKM. This CDR3 has 15 amino acids. V dropped 4 bases and J dropped 1; count of bases not matched to a gene: 2. This CDR3 is CASSSGTGSNQPQHF. The CDR3 DNA sequence: TGTGCCAGCAGTTCCGGGACAGGGAGCAATCAGCCCCAGCATTTT.

The V call is TRBV7-2, the J call TRBJ2-7; TRBD2 agrees at 9 bases. Trimming at V came to 3 bases and at J to 2 bases, leaving 5 bases not matched to a gene. The CDR3 is 15 residues long. The germline gives CDR1 SGHTA, CDR2 FQGNSA. The CDR3 region has the DNA TGTGCCAGCAGCTTGAGAGGCGGGAGGGCCTACGAGCAGTACTTC. It is translated as CASSLRGGRAYEQYF.

V usage is TRBV30 and J usage is TRBJ1-1; 7 bases agree with TRBD1. CDR3 length equals 14 residues. Per the germline V gene, CDR1 is GTSNPN and CDR2 is SVGIG (reference sequence). Trimming cost V 1 base and J 1 base; bases outside gene matches: 3. CDR3 coding DNA: TGTGCCTGGAGTGAGGGGGCCTCGAACACTGAAGCTTTCTTT. It translates to CAWSEGASNTEAFF.

In its sample, this clone was seen a few times. This rearrangement joins TRBV9 to TRBJ2-1, with 9 bases lining up with TRBD2. Germline CDR1 is SGDLS and CDR2 is YYNGEE. The V gene end was trimmed by 1 base and the J gene end by 8 bases; junction bases not matched to a gene: 4. The CDR3 spans 14 residues. The CDR3 region has the DNA TGTGCCAGCAGCGTAAGCGGGGGGATGGATGAGCAGTTCTTC. The encoded protein is CASSVSGGMDEQFF.

J is TRBJ1-5 and V is TRBV5-1; tentatively, D is TRBD1 (5 bases). V dropped 0 bases and J dropped 6 bases, with 10 bases sitting between them. In germline, CDR1 is SGHRS, CDR2 YFSETQ. The CDR3 sequence is 14 residues long. This CDR3 is CASSLDGGSQPQHF. CDR3 DNA sequence: TGCGCCAGCAGCTTGGATGGGGGGAGTCAGCCCCAGCATTTT.

This clone was recorded a few times. The chain uses TRBV5-4 and TRBJ2-3, with D uncertain. The V gene lost 7 bases and the J gene lost 4 bases, with 13 bases spanning the gap. CDR3 size: 13 residues. CDR1 is SGHNT and CDR2 is YYREEE in the germline V gene (reference sequence). CDR3 sequence reads: CASGLSSPDTQYF. CDR3 nucleotide sequence: TGTGCCAGCGGCCTCTCGTCCCCAGATACGCAGTATTTT. Drawing the rest from reference TRBV5-4 and TRBJ2-3, the complete variable domain is ETGVTQSPTHLIKTRGQQVTLRCSSQSGHNTVSWYQQALGQGPQFIFQYYREEENGRGNFPPRFSGLQFPNYSSELNVNALELDDSALYLCASGLSSPDTQYFGPGTRLTVL.

This clone was seen only a few times. This chain connects TRBV5-4 to TRBJ2-3; TRBD1 agrees at 10 bases. This CDR3 has 16 amino acids. V lost 4 bases, J lost 3 bases, and 8 bases stayed unmatched. CDR1 and CDR2 from the germline V gene are SGHNT and YYREEE (reference sequence). The CDR3: CASSHRTGGRTDTQYF. DNA of the CDR3: TGTGCCAGCAGCCACCGGACAGGGGGAAGAACAGATACGCAGTATTTT.

A few counts support this clone. CDR3 sequence: CAISDARQGSGANVLTF. CDR3 nucleotide sequence: TGTGCCATCAGTGATGCCCGACAGGGCTCTGGGGCCAACGTCCTGACTTTC. This rearrangement joins TRBV10-3 to TRBJ2-6; TRBD1 aligns across 7 bases. CDR3 length equals 17 residues. J lost 0 bases, V lost 3 bases, and 5 bases had no gene match. CDR1 is ENHRY, CDR2 SYGVKD, per germline.

CDR3 in amino acids: CASSLPIQGAGGYTF. CDR3 coding DNA: TGTGCCAGCAGCTTGCCCATACAGGGGGCGGGCGGCTACACCTTC. This chain uses TRBV5-4 with TRBJ1-2; 9 nucleotides line up with TRBD1. Germline V lookup: CDR1 SGHNT, CDR2 YYREEE (reference sequence). Trimming took 1 base from V and 8 from J; bases not matched to a gene: 9. The CDR3 length is 15 residues.

This clone was seen a handful of times. The chain uses TRBV15 and TRBJ2-4; no definite D call. From germline, CDR1 is LNHNV and CDR2 YYDKDF (reference sequence). With 3 bases removed from V and 1 base from J, the gap between germline ends came to 10 bases. The CDR3 covers 15 residues. This CDR3 reads CATSSLRSAKNIQYF. The CDR3 coding sequence is TGTGCCACCAGCAGCCTAAGATCGGCCAAAAACATTCAGTACTTC.

The rearrangement uses TRBV5-1 and TRBJ1-1; 9 bases match TRBD1. The germline V gene has CDR1 SGHRS and CDR2 YFSETQ. V lost 4 bases, J lost 1 base, and 5 bases stayed unmatched. The CDR3 totals 15 residues. CDR3 sequence (DNA): TGCGCCAGCAGCCCGGAGGGACAGGGGAACACTGAAGCTTTCTTT. Its translation is CASSPEGQGNTEAFF.

This clone was found a few times. As DNA, the CDR3 is TGTGCCAGCAGCTTTGACTTTTCGGTAGATACGCAGTATTTT. It is translated as CASSFDFSVDTQYF. V usage is TRBV11-2 and J usage is TRBJ2-3; D ambiguous. Trimming removed 3 bases at V and 5 bases at J, with 12 bases between. The CDR3 has 14 amino acids. From germline, CDR1 is SGHAT and CDR2 FQNNGV.